These T cell receptor beta chains were read from a single sample in a study of blood T cell repertoires in COVID-19. The repertoire was sequenced with immunoSEQ multiplex PCR; TCRdb's copy has only in-frame clones and lacks some. This table has over 150,000 clones, approximately 80% appearing once. The material sequenced was peripheral blood. Receptors were obtained from a woman aged 55-70 years with COVID-19, enrolled during active disease. Each CDR3 is given with its conserved first and last residue. Each record gives: V gene, clone size, D gene, J gene, CDR3 DNA, CDR3 protein. D genes are given only for firm matches. Clone size appears in some rows only: once, few, many, or a class for an expanded clone.

v_gene: TRBV6-1; abundance: NA; d_gene: NA; j_gene: TRBJ2-2; CDR3nt: TGTGCCAGCAGTGAAGCCCGGACGGGAACCGGGGAGCTGTTTTTT; CDR3aa: CASSEARTGTGELFF
v_gene: TRBV29-1; abundance: NA; d_gene: TRBD1; j_gene: TRBJ1-1; CDR3nt: TGCAGCGGGAACCTCCAGGGGGCGTCTGAAGCTTTCTTT; CDR3aa: CSGNLQGASEAFF
v_gene: TRBV5-1; abundance: NA; d_gene: NA; j_gene: TRBJ2-5; CDR3nt: TGCGCCAGCATCGACGGGGCGGGGCAAGAGACCCAGTACTTC; CDR3aa: CASIDGAGQETQYF
v_gene: TRBV24-1; abundance: once; d_gene: NA; j_gene: TRBJ1-1; CDR3nt: TGTGCCACCAGTGACCGGACAGTAACTGAAGCTTTCTTT; CDR3aa: CATSDRTVTEAFF
v_gene: TRBV10-3; abundance: NA; d_gene: NA; j_gene: TRBJ1-5; CDR3nt: TGTGCCATCAGTATGGCTGGGGGCGGACAGCCCCAGCATTTT; CDR3aa: CAISMAGGGQPQHF
v_gene: TRBV19; abundance: NA; d_gene: TRBD1; j_gene: TRBJ2-3; CDR3nt: TGTGCCAGTAGTACAAGACAGGGGAACACAGATACGCAGTATTTT; CDR3aa: CASSTRQGNTDTQYF
v_gene: TRBV2; abundance: NA; d_gene: NA; j_gene: TRBJ1-4; CDR3nt: TGTGCCAGTTTGGGACAAAGGATGTCTAATGAAAAACTGTTTTTT; CDR3aa: CASLGQRMSNEKLFF
v_gene: TRBV27; abundance: NA; d_gene: TRBD1; j_gene: TRBJ1-2; CDR3nt: TGTGCCAGCAGTTTATCCAGGGGGGATGGCTACACCTTC; CDR3aa: CASSLSRGDGYTF
v_gene: TRBV24-1; abundance: NA; d_gene: NA; j_gene: TRBJ1-4; CDR3nt: TGTGCCACCAGTGATTCGCAACCGGGACTCGGGAGCGAAAAACTGTTTTTT; CDR3aa: CATSDSQPGLGSEKLFF
v_gene: TRBV19; abundance: NA; d_gene: NA; j_gene: TRBJ1-1; CDR3nt: TGTGCCACTTCGACAGAGAAGATGAACACTGAAGCTTTCTTT; CDR3aa: CATSTEKMNTEAFF
v_gene: TRBV6-5; abundance: NA; d_gene: NA; j_gene: TRBJ1-5; CDR3nt: TGTGCCAGCACGTCGCAGCGGGGGAGCAATCAGCCCCAGCATTTT; CDR3aa: CASTSQRGSNQPQHF
v_gene: TRBV27; abundance: NA; d_gene: NA; j_gene: TRBJ2-2; CDR3nt: TGTGCCAGCAGTTTCCAATGGAACACCGGGGAGCTGTTTTTT; CDR3aa: CASSFQWNTGELFF
v_gene: TRBV29-1; abundance: NA; d_gene: NA; j_gene: TRBJ2-2; CDR3nt: TGCAGCGTTGAGGAGAATCATGGCGGGGAGCTGTTTTTT; CDR3aa: CSVEENHGGELFF
v_gene: TRBV7-3; abundance: NA; d_gene: NA; j_gene: TRBJ2-7; CDR3nt: TGTGCCAGCAGCTTAGGCGGCGCAGGGGGGTTAGACGAGCAGTACTTC; CDR3aa: CASSLGGAGGLDEQYF
v_gene: TRBV12-3/TRBV12-4; abundance: NA; d_gene: NA; j_gene: TRBJ1-2; CDR3nt: TGTGCCAGCAGCTCTACAGGAATCTATGGCTACACCTTC; CDR3aa: CASSSTGIYGYTF
v_gene: TRBV7-9; abundance: NA; d_gene: TRBD2; j_gene: TRBJ2-1; CDR3nt: TGTGCCAGCAGCATAACTAGCGGGGGCTACAATGAGCAGTTCTTC; CDR3aa: CASSITSGGYNEQFF
v_gene: TRBV19; abundance: few; d_gene: NA; j_gene: TRBJ2-1; CDR3nt: TGTGCCAGTAGAAAGGCAGTAGGGGCCGGATCCTACAATGAGCAGTTCTTC; CDR3aa: CASRKAVGAGSYNEQFF
v_gene: TRBV2; abundance: NA; d_gene: NA; j_gene: TRBJ1-3; CDR3nt: TGTGCCAGCAGATTTACCGGGTCCACCATATATTTT; CDR3aa: CASRFTGSTIYF
v_gene: TRBV18; abundance: NA; d_gene: TRBD2; j_gene: TRBJ2-5; CDR3nt: TGTGCCAGCTCACCACTCCGGGGGGGTCAAGAGACCCAGTACTTC; CDR3aa: CASSPLRGGQETQYF
v_gene: TRBV14; abundance: NA; d_gene: TRBD2; j_gene: TRBJ2-2; CDR3nt: TGTGCCAGCAGCCAAAGGCTAGCGGGAGTCGGGGAGCTGTTTTTT; CDR3aa: CASSQRLAGVGELFF
v_gene: TRBV9; abundance: NA; d_gene: TRBD1; j_gene: TRBJ1-2; CDR3nt: TGTGCCAGCAGCGTAGGCCCGGGACAGGGGTATGGCTATGGCTACACCTTC; CDR3aa: CASSVGPGQGYGYGYTF
v_gene: TRBV3-1/TRBV3-2; abundance: NA; d_gene: TRBD2; j_gene: TRBJ2-2; CDR3nt: TGTGCCCGCCGCCTTGTGGGCGGGGGGGCGACCGGGGAGCTGTTTTTT; CDR3aa: CARRLVGGGATGELFF
v_gene: TRBV7-8; abundance: NA; d_gene: TRBD1; j_gene: TRBJ1-1; CDR3nt: TGTGCCAGCAGCACACCCGACAGGGAGACTGAAGCTTTCTTT; CDR3aa: CASSTPDRETEAFF
v_gene: TRBV5-4; abundance: NA; d_gene: TRBD1; j_gene: TRBJ1-2; CDR3nt: TGTGCCAGCAGCCCCGGCGGGACAGGCAACTATGGCTACACCTTC; CDR3aa: CASSPGGTGNYGYTF
v_gene: TRBV14; abundance: few; d_gene: TRBD2; j_gene: TRBJ2-1; CDR3nt: TGTGCCAGCAGCCGAGAGACTAGCGGGGGGTCAAGCTCCTACAATGAGCAGTTCTTC; CDR3aa: CASSRETSGGSSSYNEQFF
v_gene: TRBV5-8; abundance: once; d_gene: NA; j_gene: TRBJ2-5; CDR3nt: TGTGCCAGCAGCTTTCCCGGGACAAACCAAGAGACCCAGTACTTC; CDR3aa: CASSFPGTNQETQYF
v_gene: TRBV10-3; abundance: NA; d_gene: TRBD1; j_gene: TRBJ2-5; CDR3nt: TGTGCCATCAGTGAGGCAGGGGGAGAGACCCAGTACTTC; CDR3aa: CAISEAGGETQYF
v_gene: TRBV2; abundance: NA; d_gene: NA; j_gene: TRBJ1-3; CDR3nt: TGTGCCAGCAGTGTCACGGGGTCTGGAAACACCATATATTTT; CDR3aa: CASSVTGSGNTIYF
v_gene: TRBV6-5; abundance: NA; d_gene: NA; j_gene: TRBJ1-1; CDR3nt: TGTGCCAGCTTCTTTAATGGGGTCGGGGAGACTGAAGCTTTCTTT; CDR3aa: CASFFNGVGETEAFF
v_gene: TRBV20-1; abundance: NA; d_gene: NA; j_gene: TRBJ1-5; CDR3nt: TGCAGTGCTAGTCCCTTTGGGCGCCTAAATCAGCCCCAGCATTTT; CDR3aa: CSASPFGRLNQPQHF
v_gene: TRBV12-3/TRBV12-4; abundance: NA; d_gene: NA; j_gene: TRBJ1-3; CDR3nt: TGTGCCACTGAGACTACCACCATATATTTT; CDR3aa: CATETTTIYF
v_gene: TRBV6-5; abundance: NA; d_gene: NA; j_gene: TRBJ1-1; CDR3nt: TGTGCCAGCGCCAGGACTGAAGCTTTCTTT; CDR3aa: CASARTEAFF
v_gene: TRBV9; abundance: NA; d_gene: NA; j_gene: TRBJ2-1; CDR3nt: TGTGCCAGCAGCGTAGTGGGAGCCTTTAGGAATGAGCAGTTCTTC; CDR3aa: CASSVVGAFRNEQFF
v_gene: TRBV5-8; abundance: once; d_gene: TRBD2; j_gene: TRBJ2-2; CDR3nt: TGTGCCAGCAGCCTGCTACTAGCGGGGGGGACCGGGGAGCTGTTTTTT; CDR3aa: CASSLLLAGGTGELFF
v_gene: TRBV3-1/TRBV3-2; abundance: few; d_gene: TRBD1; j_gene: TRBJ1-3; CDR3nt: TGTGCCAGCAGCCGCCGACAGGGGGCGTTGGGAAACACCATATATTTT; CDR3aa: CASSRRQGALGNTIYF
v_gene: TRBV11-2; abundance: NA; d_gene: NA; j_gene: TRBJ1-1; CDR3nt: TGTGCCAGCAGCTTACTACTTAACACTGAAGCTTTCTTT; CDR3aa: CASSLLLNTEAFF